This TCR beta chain was obtained from a study of read filtering for tumor transcriptome and immune sequencing. Study at large: Per sample, TCR-region reads ranged about 4.05 to 11 million by IR-seq, about 75 to 1,300 by RNA-seq. Study conclusions and caveats: The CD138-negative fraction was mixed bone marrow immune cells, not pure T cells.

The library was built from 400 to 500 ng RNA with molecular barcoded adaptors for alpha/delta and beta/gamma chains. In TCRdb, the reads were re-called with MiXCR into one record per CDR3 protein. The table includes 90,000 or so distinct CDR3 sequences, about 22% detected once. This clonotype was seen a single time. Its antigen remains unknown. V was pared by 4 bases and J by 0 bases, with 9 bases of the junction left unmatched. CDR3 length: 17 residues. Looked up from germline, CDR1 is MDHEN and CDR2 is SYDVKM. This clonotype was sampled from a donor over 35 with multiple myeloma. Sequences were obtained from a population of CD138-negative cells sorted from bone marrow. The chain joins TRBV28 to TRBJ2-1, with 7 bases fitting TRBD2. The CDR3 sequence is CASSSLGRGISYNEQFF. In DNA form, the CDR3 reads TGTGCCAGCAGTTCCTTGGGGCGGGGGATCTCCTACAATGAGCAGTTCTTC.